The entry below describes one T cell receptor (beta chain). Its target is unknown. The CDR3 totals 16 residues. The germline V gene has CDR1 SGDLS and CDR2 YYNGEE. V was trimmed by 0 bases and J by 0 bases, leaving 9 bases between them. TCRdb's table, derived via immunoSEQ multiplex PCR, lists solely in-frame clones and lacks some. The table lists approximately 110,000 clones, over 75% of them singletons. These data belong to a study of T cell responses to AZD1222 COVID-19 vaccine. Overall study findings and caveats: The sample set comprised mostly white British donors with more females, and clonal diversity was possibly underestimated.

The material sequenced was peripheral blood, taken on day 0 of MenACWY control vaccination. This receptor was taken from an adult in good health. The rearrangement links TRBV9 to TRBJ1-4; D gene uncertain. The CDR3 loop reads CASSVGPGATNEKLFF. The CDR3 DNA reads as TGTGCCAGCAGCGTAGGCCCCGGAGCAACTAATGAAAAACTGTTTTTT.